The T cell receptor beta chain under discussion was sequenced for a study of blood T cell repertoires in COVID-19 (dated by TCRdb to about 2020). Background for the entire study: The collaborator samples originated in the United States, Italy and Spain and spanned the acute and convalescent phases of COVID-19. The material from the prospective study consisted of cDNA or gDNA derived from T cells, B-cell-depleted T cells, or PBMCs. The dataset comprised deeply sampled blood TCRbeta repertoires from subjects exposed to, actively infected with, or recovered from COVID-19. A freely available public database, intended as a resource for researchers studying the immune response to SARS-CoV-2, is where the repertoires were released. The samples were drawn from two sources: the first 160 participants of the ongoing ImmuneRACE study, and 1,200 or so subjects contributed by 6 global collaborators. Nearly every sample came with metadata listing a de-identified subject ID, COVID-19 status, age in years and sex. Where available, HLA class I and class II types were taken from metadata supplied by the sample provider and were not determined by assay-based typing.

In the case of this clone: Its recognized antigen is unknown. It has no much larger one-base neighbor in the sample; base qualities were not kept.

Each collaborating institution followed its own protocols to collect whole blood in K2EDTA tubes. For TCRbeta analysis, collaborators shipped samples in one of three forms: frozen whole blood, isolated PBMCs, or DNA extracted from either of those sample types. The study at large found these results: How much clinical and demographic metadata was included differed by source and by participant, and the metadata was provided uncurated.

The immunoSEQ Assay, a bias-controlled multiplex PCR, was used to amplify TCRbeta CDR3 regions from genomic DNA. The authors' pipeline ran thus. Within the assay, amplification of reference gene primers was used to estimate how many nucleated cells each sample contained. To quantify the absolute abundance of each unique TCRbeta CDR3 rearrangement, sequence reads were collapsed and filtered. For each sample, productive Simpson clonality was calculated as the square root of Simpson's diversity index over productive rearrangements. This is the immuneACCESS table as TCRdb keeps it, with only in-frame sequences that have V and J called. A part of the clones is gone; compared with another copy, unresolved V genes explain less than half, and the rest is unexplained. V and J calls and clone size come straight from that table; D and trimming were deduced from the DNA. The sample records 35,000 to 40,000 clones, approximately 91% of which are singletons. Of the sample, about 11% falls within the top ten clones.

CDR1 and CDR2 (LNHDA, SQIVND) derive from the germline V gene (reference sequence). The CDR3 has 18 amino acids, counting the end cysteine and phenylalanine. Of all the DNA, just the CDR3 is kept, 54 bases in frame from base 1. Relative to germline, V is 5 bases shorter and J is 0 bases shorter, with 20 bases between their ends. Sequenced material: peripheral blood. The source of this sequence is a man aged 55 to 70 with active COVID-19. The sequence links TRBV19 to TRBJ1-5; the D gene is perhaps TRBD1, from 6 matching bases. The sequenced DNA is TGTGCCAGTAGTCTTGGGGGGGCGGGGAGATATAGCAATCAGCCCCAGCATTTT. Its coded protein is CASSLGGAGRYSNQPQHF.